The present T cell receptor (beta chain) was sequenced within a study of identical twins. Worth noting for this clonotype: Its cognate antigen is unknown.

Study-wide findings and caveats: Invariant cells of the MAIT and iNKT types might have partly distorted the zero-insertion analyses. Memory repertoires lacked the insertion deficit that abundant cord blood beta clonotypes showed.

Each CDR3 protein is one row after TCRdb ran MiXCR on the 5' RACE reads. The data show some 760,000 distinct CDR3 sequences, about 20% seen once. V lost 3 bases and J 6 bases, leaving 6 bases between the germline ends. The CDR3 totals 13 residues. These data were also filed under a second study, of T cells expressing NK-cell markers. That paper adds: There were seven HCMV-seropositive donors and one seronegative donor among the eight sequenced. Expanded NKG2C+ T cell clones had unclear HCMV specificity.

This chain joins TRBV12-3 or TRBV12-4 and TRBJ2-6; D is unresolved. The receptor's source is a woman between 18 and 29 years old in good health. Sequenced sample: PBMCs. The CDR3 loop reads CASSFKAANVLTF. The DNA of the CDR3 is TGTGCCAGCAGTTTTAAGGCGGCCAACGTCCTGACTTTC.